The entry that follows covers one TCR beta chain sequence. Its antigen is unknown. This sample is part of a study of T cell responses to AZD1222 COVID-19 vaccine. General observations from the study: Just five to seven people given AZD1222 tested seropositive at baseline. Most donors were white British and more were female, and clonal diversity was possibly underestimated. Reportedly, close to half of spike-specific TCRs are directed against unmutated variant regions.

Method: immunoSEQ multiplex PCR; TCRdb's copy keeps in-frame clones and lacks some. The sample contains roughly 100,000 clones, 85% to 90% of which appear only once. The sample here was peripheral blood, taken on day 0 of AZD1222 vaccination. The clonotype originates from an adult in good health.

CDR3 DNA sequence: TGTGCCTGGAGTTCCCGCCCAGGGGGCCCTGGGCAGCCCCAGCATTTT. Protein product: CAWSSRPGGPGQPQHF. The gene calls are TRBV30 and TRBJ1-5, with 8 bases identical to TRBD1. The junction had 13 bases not matched to a gene; V was cut back by 2 bases and J by 7 bases. Germline CDR1 reads GTSNPN; CDR2 reads SVGIG (reference sequence). CDR3 size: 16 residues.